The rows below give T cell receptor beta chains drawn from one sample of a study of T cell repertoires in cytomegalovirus infection. A single record per CDR3 protein comes from TCRdb applying MiXCR to the reads. The data show 150,000 to 200,000 distinct CDR3 sequences, approximately 9.7% seen once. The sequenced sample consisted of PBMCs. These receptors were collected from a human donor in good health (CMV status not recorded). Some clones in this sample may be carry-over from other donors' samples. Each CDR3 is given with its conserved first and last residue. The order of the fields is V gene, D gene, J gene, clone size, CDR3 DNA, CDR3 protein. D genes are given only for firm matches. Rows may omit the clone size; those that give it use once, few, many or a size class.

V gene: TRBV2; D gene: .; J gene: TRBJ2-7; clone size: .; CDR3 DNA: TGTGCCGTGCGGGAAGCCTACGAGCAGTACTTC; CDR3 protein: CAVREAYEQYF
V gene: TRBV28; D gene: TRBD1; J gene: TRBJ1-4; clone size: .; CDR3 DNA: TGTGCCAGCAGACCCGGGACAGAAAATGAAAAACTGTTTTTT; CDR3 protein: CASRPGTENEKLFF
V gene: TRBV7-2; D gene: .; J gene: TRBJ1-4; clone size: many; CDR3 DNA: TGTGCCAGCAGCGATCGACAGCTTAATGAAAAACTGTTTTTT; CDR3 protein: CASSDRQLNEKLFF
V gene: TRBV4-3; D gene: TRBD1; J gene: TRBJ2-3; clone size: many; CDR3 DNA: TGCGCCAGCAGCGCGACAGGGCTACTCACAGATACGCAGTATTTT; CDR3 protein: CASSATGLLTDTQYF
V gene: TRBV20-1; D gene: .; J gene: TRBJ1-2; clone size: .; CDR3 DNA: TGCAGTGCTAGAGATTTACGGGGGCCAGCCAATGGCTACACCTTC; CDR3 protein: CSARDLRGPANGYTF
V gene: TRBV7-2; D gene: TRBD2; J gene: TRBJ2-7; clone size: many; CDR3 DNA: TGTGCCAGCAGCTCTGGTGGGACTAGCAGGCCCTACGAGCAGTACTTC; CDR3 protein: CASSSGGTSRPYEQYF
V gene: TRBV19; D gene: .; J gene: TRBJ2-7; clone size: many; CDR3 DNA: TGTGCCAGTAGTAGACAGGTTGAGTACGAGCAGTACTTC; CDR3 protein: CASSRQVEYEQYF
V gene: TRBV28; D gene: .; J gene: TRBJ2-7; clone size: few; CDR3 DNA: TGTGCCAGCAGTTTCGACGAGGTACGGTACGAGCAGTACTTC; CDR3 protein: CASSFDEVRYEQYF
V gene: TRBV5-4; D gene: TRBD2; J gene: TRBJ2-7; clone size: few; CDR3 DNA: TGTGCCAGCAGCGCCCCGGGACTAGCTTCCGAGCAGTACTTC; CDR3 protein: CASSAPGLASEQYF
V gene: TRBV7-2; D gene: .; J gene: TRBJ1-1; clone size: many; CDR3 DNA: TGTGCCAGCAGCTTAATGTTTCGGGTCATCAACACTGAAGCTTTCTTT; CDR3 protein: CASSLMFRVINTEAFF
V gene: TRBV2; D gene: .; J gene: TRBJ2-3; clone size: many; CDR3 DNA: TGTGCCAGCAGGGGTTCCTCCGATACGCAGTATTTT; CDR3 protein: CASRGSSDTQYF
V gene: TRBV7-2; D gene: .; J gene: TRBJ2-5; clone size: many; CDR3 DNA: TGTGCCAGCAGTCGTCTTACAGGGAGAGAGACCCAGTACTTC; CDR3 protein: CASSRLTGRETQYF
V gene: TRBV7-9; D gene: TRBD1; J gene: TRBJ1-3; clone size: few; CDR3 DNA: TGTGCCAGCAGCCTGGGGACAGGGAACCCGGGAAACACCATATATTTT; CDR3 protein: CASSLGTGNPGNTIYF
V gene: TRBV6-2/TRBV6-3; D gene: TRBD2; J gene: TRBJ2-2; clone size: many; CDR3 DNA: TGTGCCAGCAGTTACTTAGCGGGAGGGCCGGGGACCGGGGAGCTGTTTTTT; CDR3 protein: CASSYLAGGPGTGELFF
V gene: TRBV2; D gene: .; J gene: TRBJ1-1; clone size: many; CDR3 DNA: TGTGCCAGCAGTGATAGAGGTACCCAAGGGGCTGAAGCTTTCTTT; CDR3 protein: CASSDRGTQGAEAFF
V gene: TRBV2; D gene: .; J gene: TRBJ2-5; clone size: few; CDR3 DNA: TGTGCCAGTGGGGGCAGGGGTTCTCAAGAGACCCAGTACTTC; CDR3 protein: CASGGRGSQETQYF
V gene: TRBV20-1; D gene: TRBD1; J gene: TRBJ1-1; clone size: few; CDR3 DNA: TGCAGTGCGATCCCACGACAGGGTTGGACTGAAGCTTTCTTT; CDR3 protein: CSAIPRQGWTEAFF
V gene: TRBV10-3; D gene: .; J gene: TRBJ1-3; clone size: .; CDR3 DNA: TGTGCCATCAGTGATGGGTTTGTCCTCTCTGGAAACACCATATATTTT; CDR3 protein: CAISDGFVLSGNTIYF
V gene: TRBV24-1; D gene: .; J gene: TRBJ2-3; clone size: .; CDR3 DNA: TGTGCCACAAGCTCCGGAGGAGATACGCAGTATTTT; CDR3 protein: CATSSGGDTQYF
V gene: TRBV20-1; D gene: TRBD2; J gene: TRBJ2-3; clone size: many; CDR3 DNA: TGCAGTGCTGAGCCCCGGGCTAGCGGGAGTGGCGCAGATACGCAGTATTTT; CDR3 protein: CSAEPRASGSGADTQYF
V gene: TRBV10-3; D gene: TRBD2; J gene: TRBJ2-3; clone size: .; CDR3 DNA: TGTGCCATCAGTGAGTCAGGGCAGCGGGACACAGATACGCAGTATTTT; CDR3 protein: CAISESGQRDTDTQYF
V gene: TRBV29-1; D gene: TRBD1; J gene: TRBJ1-3; clone size: .; CDR3 DNA: TGCAGCGTTGAATCACAGGGGAACACCATATATTTT; CDR3 protein: CSVESQGNTIYF
V gene: TRBV7-2; D gene: .; J gene: TRBJ1-6; clone size: many; CDR3 DNA: TGTGCCAGCAGCTTAGAGGGGGGCGCGAATTCACCCCTCCACTTT; CDR3 protein: CASSLEGGANSPLHF
V gene: TRBV2; D gene: TRBD2; J gene: TRBJ2-2; clone size: .; CDR3 DNA: TGTGCCAGCAGCATAACTAGCGGGGGACCGAACACCGGGGAGCTGTTTTTT; CDR3 protein: CASSITSGGPNTGELFF
V gene: TRBV29-1; D gene: .; J gene: TRBJ1-1; clone size: few; CDR3 DNA: TGCAGCGCTTCAAACGGAGGGCCCACTGAAGCTTTCTTT; CDR3 protein: CSASNGGPTEAFF
V gene: TRBV7-2; D gene: TRBD1; J gene: TRBJ1-4; clone size: many; CDR3 DNA: TGTGCCAGCAGCAAAACGGTGCGACAGGGGGCTAACGAACTGTTTTTT; CDR3 protein: CASSKTVRQGANELFF
V gene: TRBV7-2; D gene: .; J gene: TRBJ1-2; clone size: many; CDR3 DNA: TGTGCCAGCAGCCCCCGGTCTAGTGGCTACACCTTC; CDR3 protein: CASSPRSSGYTF
V gene: TRBV5-4; D gene: TRBD1; J gene: TRBJ2-2; clone size: many; CDR3 DNA: TGTGCCAGCAGCTTGGGCAGACAGGGGAACACCGGGGAGCTGTTTTTT; CDR3 protein: CASSLGRQGNTGELFF
V gene: TRBV6-2/TRBV6-3; D gene: .; J gene: TRBJ1-5; clone size: few; CDR3 DNA: TGTGCCAGCAGTTATGCGGGGACCGCCGTCAATCAGCCCCAGCATTTT; CDR3 protein: CASSYAGTAVNQPQHF
V gene: TRBV28; D gene: .; J gene: TRBJ2-5; clone size: many; CDR3 DNA: TGTGCCAGCAGTTTTTCCGGACAGATTCTCCAAGAGACCCAGTACTTC; CDR3 protein: CASSFSGQILQETQYF
V gene: TRBV12-3/TRBV12-4; D gene: .; J gene: TRBJ2-7; clone size: many; CDR3 DNA: TGTGCCAGCAGTCCCCCTGGGAGGACAGCTTCCTACGAGCAGTACTTC; CDR3 protein: CASSPPGRTASYEQYF
V gene: TRBV7-3; D gene: TRBD2; J gene: TRBJ2-1; clone size: many; CDR3 DNA: TGTGCCAGCAGCTTAACTACTAGCGTCAATGAGCAGTTCTTC; CDR3 protein: CASSLTTSVNEQFF
V gene: TRBV7-3; D gene: .; J gene: TRBJ2-5; clone size: many; CDR3 DNA: TGTGCCAGCAGCTTAGGGGGACGACCACAAGAGACCCAGTACTTC; CDR3 protein: CASSLGGRPQETQYF
V gene: TRBV7-2; D gene: .; J gene: TRBJ1-6; clone size: many; CDR3 DNA: TGTGCCAGCAGCCCAAGACGGGGAACAAATTCACCCCTCCACTTT; CDR3 protein: CASSPRRGTNSPLHF
V gene: TRBV12-3/TRBV12-4; D gene: TRBD2; J gene: TRBJ2-3; clone size: many; CDR3 DNA: TGTGCCAGCAGTTATCAGCGGGGGGGCACAGATACGCAGTATTTT; CDR3 protein: CASSYQRGGTDTQYF
V gene: TRBV7-9; D gene: .; J gene: TRBJ1-5; clone size: many; CDR3 DNA: TGTGCCAGCAGCCCAAATGATCAGCCCCAGCATTTT; CDR3 protein: CASSPNDQPQHF
V gene: TRBV7-2; D gene: .; J gene: TRBJ2-5; clone size: many; CDR3 DNA: TGTGCCAGCAGCTTTAGCCTAGCGCTACGGAGAGAGACCCAGTACTTC; CDR3 protein: CASSFSLALRRETQYF
V gene: TRBV7-2; D gene: TRBD2; J gene: TRBJ2-7; clone size: many; CDR3 DNA: TGTGCCAGCAGCTTAGAAGGACTAGCGGTATACGAGCAGTACTTC; CDR3 protein: CASSLEGLAVYEQYF
V gene: TRBV3-1; D gene: .; J gene: TRBJ2-1; clone size: .; CDR3 DNA: TGTGCCAGCAGCCGGACAGTCACCGACTACAATGAGCAGTTCTTC; CDR3 protein: CASSRTVTDYNEQFF
V gene: TRBV7-3; D gene: TRBD1; J gene: TRBJ1-5; clone size: many; CDR3 DNA: TGTGCCAGCAGCTTATCCCACGGAGGGACAGGCACCCGGTATAGCAATCAGCCCCAGCATTTT; CDR3 protein: CASSLSHGGTGTRYSNQPQHF
V gene: TRBV4-2; D gene: TRBD2; J gene: TRBJ2-1; clone size: many; CDR3 DNA: TGTGCCAGCAGCCAAGACAGCGGGACCTACAATGAGCAGTTCTTC; CDR3 protein: CASSQDSGTYNEQFF
V gene: TRBV4-2; D gene: TRBD1; J gene: TRBJ1-4; clone size: many; CDR3 DNA: TGTGCCAGCAGCCAATCGACAGGGAGAGAAGATGAAAAACTGTTTTTT; CDR3 protein: CASSQSTGREDEKLFF
V gene: TRBV12-3/TRBV12-4; D gene: .; J gene: TRBJ2-5; clone size: .; CDR3 DNA: TGTGCCAGCAGTCAGCGGCCTGCCGGGAGTGAAGAGACCCAGTACTTC; CDR3 protein: CASSQRPAGSEETQYF
V gene: TRBV2; D gene: .; J gene: TRBJ2-7; clone size: few; CDR3 DNA: TGTGCCAGCACTCGGACTGTTACCTACGAGCAGTACTTC; CDR3 protein: CASTRTVTYEQYF
V gene: TRBV6-1; D gene: .; J gene: TRBJ2-1; clone size: many; CDR3 DNA: TGTGCCAGCAGTCAGAATACCCCGGGGGGCACCTACAATGAGCAGTTCTTC; CDR3 protein: CASSQNTPGGTYNEQFF
V gene: TRBV7-2; D gene: TRBD2; J gene: TRBJ2-7; clone size: .; CDR3 DNA: TGTGCCAGCAGCTTAATGACTAGCGGGAGGCTTCCCTACGAGCAGTACTTC; CDR3 protein: CASSLMTSGRLPYEQYF
V gene: TRBV6-1; D gene: .; J gene: TRBJ2-3; clone size: many; CDR3 DNA: TGTGCCAGCAGTGAAGTGGGACCCCAGCTCGCAGATACGCAGTATTTT; CDR3 protein: CASSEVGPQLADTQYF
V gene: TRBV7-2; D gene: .; J gene: TRBJ2-5; clone size: .; CDR3 DNA: TGTGCCAGCAGCTCGGCCAAGACCCAGTACTTC; CDR3 protein: CASSSAKTQYF
V gene: TRBV7-9; D gene: TRBD1; J gene: TRBJ2-2; clone size: many; CDR3 DNA: TGTGCCAGCAGCTTCCGGGGACAGATGAAGGACCGTGCGAACACCGGGGAGCTGTTTTTT; CDR3 protein: CASSFRGQMKDRANTGELFF
V gene: TRBV5-4; D gene: .; J gene: TRBJ2-1; clone size: .; CDR3 DNA: TGTGCCTCCGCCGAGCCGGGGCCCCCGGGGAATGAGCAGTTCTTC; CDR3 protein: CASAEPGPPGNEQFF
V gene: TRBV3-1; D gene: .; J gene: TRBJ2-1; clone size: .; CDR3 DNA: TGTGCCAGCAGCCCAGGTATGGGGGGACTGGCACAGTTCTTC; CDR3 protein: CASSPGMGGLAQFF
V gene: TRBV7-2; D gene: .; J gene: TRBJ2-1; clone size: many; CDR3 DNA: TGTGCCAGCAGCCTACCCGATGAGCAGTTCTTC; CDR3 protein: CASSLPDEQFF
V gene: TRBV6-6; D gene: TRBD1; J gene: TRBJ1-4; clone size: .; CDR3 DNA: TGTGCCAGCAGTGAGGGACAGGGATATGGTGAAAAACTGTTTTTT; CDR3 protein: CASSEGQGYGEKLFF
V gene: TRBV28; D gene: TRBD1; J gene: TRBJ2-7; clone size: few; CDR3 DNA: TGTGCCAGCAGTTTATGGACAGGGGGTTTCTACGAGCAGTACTTC; CDR3 protein: CASSLWTGGFYEQYF
V gene: TRBV7-2; D gene: .; J gene: TRBJ2-5; clone size: many; CDR3 DNA: TGTGCCAGCAGCTTATTCAACCAAGAGACCCAGTACTTC; CDR3 protein: CASSLFNQETQYF
V gene: TRBV7-4; D gene: .; J gene: TRBJ1-1; clone size: .; CDR3 DNA: TGTGCCAGCAGCCCCGGCAGGAGTAACATGAACACTGAAGCTTTCTTT; CDR3 protein: CASSPGRSNMNTEAFF
V gene: TRBV20-1; D gene: TRBD2; J gene: TRBJ2-5; clone size: many; CDR3 DNA: TGCAGTGCTAGTGATACTAGCGGGGGGTCCGCCGAGGAGACCCAGTACTTC; CDR3 protein: CSASDTSGGSAEETQYF
V gene: TRBV2; D gene: .; J gene: TRBJ1-1; clone size: few; CDR3 DNA: TGTGCCAGCAGTGAACGAGGCAGGGTTGTCACTGAAGCTTTCTTT; CDR3 protein: CASSERGRVVTEAFF